This TCR beta chain was obtained from a study of blood T cells in healthy people across ages. Study observations and caveats: Observed TCR beta diversity showed a strong correlation with the percentage of naive T cells as measured by flow cytometry.

V lost 3 bases and J lost 0, with 9 bases in between. The CDR3 totals 14 residues. CDR1 is DFQATT and CDR2 is SNEGSKA in the germline V gene (reference sequence). Every donor contributed about 10 milliliters of peripheral blood by blood draw. Extraction of total RNA produced a minimum of 6 micrograms from each sample. This clonotype was seen a handful of times. Antigen: not known. The authors ran a second PCR of about 6 to 11 cycles using a sample-barcoded 5' primer and a J-beta primer mix. The template-switch adaptor, which had 12 random nucleotides, put a tag on each cDNA molecule. TCRdb itself ran the 5' RACE reads through MiXCR, one entry per CDR3 protein. The sample includes around 1.7 million distinct CDR3 sequences, 28% seen only once; the top ten take roughly 8%.

The chain joins TRBV20-1 to TRBJ1-3, with D possibly matching TRBD1 (5 bases). Material: blood. This clonotype was obtained from a woman aged 25 to 39 in good health. The chain's CDR3 is CSASQGLSGNTIYF. The DNA for the CDR3 is TGCAGTGCTAGTCAGGGCCTCTCTGGAAACACCATATATTTT.